The T cell receptor beta chain described here comes from a study of tumor and adjacent non-tumor tissue in lung cancer. Study-level background: The patients, some ten men and 4 or 5 women, were roughly 31 to 80 with stage I to III disease.

The library came from three nested PCR rounds adapted from ARM-PCR protocols. MiXCR was run by TCRdb on the multiplex PCR reads, yielding one entry per CDR3 protein. The data show around 71,000 distinct CDR3 sequences, with around 70% seen just once and 8.5% to 10% held by the top ten. No cell sorting was done before RNA was extracted from the tissue. Per germline, CDR1 MGHRA and CDR2 YSYEKL. This CDR3 is 15 amino acids long. Trimming removed 1 base from V and 7 bases from J, with 15 bases in between. Sequencing was performed on lung tumor tissue. J is TRBJ2-3 and V is TRBV4-1, with D possibly matching TRBD1 (5 bases). This receptor was taken from a woman in her thirties or forties with non-small cell lung cancer. The CDR3 region has the DNA TGCGCCAGCAGCCAAGTAAGGGGTGGGGTAAATACGCAGTATTTT. The encoded protein is CASSQVRGGVNTQYF.